This entry lists 16 T cell receptor beta chains sequenced from one sample in a study of shared clonotypes between healthy human individuals. The repertoire was sequenced with immunoSEQ multiplex PCR; TCRdb's copy has only in-frame clones and lacks some. The sample contains roughly 2.2 million clones, about 90% of which appear only once. The sequenced sample consisted of naive CD4+ T cells from PBMCs. Noted subset: CD45RA+ positively selected. The receptors were gathered from a man aged 18 to 35 in good health. Some clones in this sample may be carry-over from other donors' samples.

The CDR3 reads CASTNSFGLAGEILETQYF. CDR3 sequence (DNA): TGTGCCAGCACCAACTCTTTCGGACTAGCGGGAGAGATTTTGGAGACCCAGTACTTC. The chain links TRBV27 to TRBJ2-5, with TRBD2 identical over 13 bases. This CDR3 spans 19 amino acids. After removal of 7 bases from V and 5 bases from J, the junction contained 19 bases not matched to a gene. Germline CDR1 is MNHEY and CDR2 is SMNVEV (reference sequence).

This clone was seen a handful of times. The genes are TRBV19 and TRBJ1-1; 7 nucleotides agree with TRBD1. Losses at the gene ends were 6 bases for V and 8 bases for J; bases not matched to a gene: 3. From germline, CDR1 is LNHDA and CDR2 SQIVND (reference sequence). This CDR3 has 11 residues. The CDR3 coding sequence is TGTGCCAGTAGAGACAGGGCCGAAGCTTTCTTT. Protein: CASRDRAEAFF.

The chain employs TRBV4-1 and TRBJ2-2, with TRBD1 matching 10 bases. V gave up 4 bases and J gave up 6 bases; unmatched junction bases: 8. CDR3 length: 16 amino acids. CDR1 and CDR2 from the germline V gene are MGHRA and YSYEKL. This chain's CDR3 is CASSRPGQGVSGELFF. The CDR3 coding sequence is TGCGCCAGCAGCCGACCTGGACAGGGGGTGTCCGGGGAGCTGTTTTTT.

This chain connects TRBV7-3 to TRBJ1-1; maybe TRBD1 (5 bases). Germline V gives CDR1 SGHTA, CDR2 FQGTGA. The CDR3 totals 13 residues. V dropped 1 base and J dropped 5 bases, with 8 bases sitting between them. The CDR3 loop is CASSLISGTEAFF. The CDR3 DNA is TGTGCCAGCAGCTTAATATCAGGGACTGAAGCTTTCTTT.

This clone was recorded once. V usage is TRBV5-1 and J usage is TRBJ2-7, with D possibly matching TRBD2 (6 bases). The CDR3 covers 14 residues. The germline V and J ends were trimmed by 4 bases and 0 bases, with 11 bases remaining between them. Germline lookup yields CDR1 SGHRS and CDR2 YFSETQ. CDR3 protein: CASSRLATSYEQYF. The CDR3 region has the DNA TGCGCCAGCAGCCGCCTAGCGACCTCCTACGAGCAGTACTTC.

The chain's CDR3 is CASSTGHNEQYF. CDR3 DNA: TGTGCCAGCAGTACGGGACACAACGAGCAGTACTTC. This chain joins TRBV6-1 and TRBJ2-7; tentative D call: TRBD1 (6 bases). This CDR3 has 12 residues. V was trimmed by 5 bases and J by 5 bases, leaving 10 bases between them. The germline V gene has CDR1 MNHNS and CDR2 SASEGT.

This clone showed up just once. The V call is TRBV27, the J call TRBJ2-7, with a weak D call TRBD2 (6 bases). The germline V gene encodes CDR1 MNHEY and CDR2 SMNVEV (reference sequence). The CDR3 is made up of 14 amino acids. V lost 6 bases to trimming and J lost 1 base, with 13 bases between them. The CDR3 DNA sequence: TGTGCCAGCAGGTCCCGGGAGAGGTCCTACGAGCAGTACTTC. The encoded protein is CASRSRERSYEQYF.

The genes are TRBV6-5 and TRBJ2-1; D not resolved. The CDR3 contains 14 residues. Germline V gene sequence: CDR1 MNHEY, CDR2 SVGAGI. V lost 5 bases, J lost 0 bases, and 8 bases lay in between. CDR3 residues: CASSRPSSYNEQFF. The CDR3 DNA is TGTGCCAGCAGTCGCCCGAGCTCCTACAATGAGCAGTTCTTC.

The rearrangement uses TRBV9 and TRBJ2-7; TRBD2 might be the D (6 bases). V lost 0 bases to trimming and J lost 3 bases, with 10 bases between them. Germline loops: CDR1 SGDLS, CDR2 YYNGEE. The CDR3 is 14 amino acids. For the CDR3, the DNA is TGTGCCAGCAGCGTAGCGATTAGCGGCTACGAGCAGTACTTC. The encoded protein is CASSVAISGYEQYF.

The chain carries TRBV5-8 and TRBJ2-3; 12 bases fit TRBD2. This CDR3 has 17 residues. Germline CDR1 reads SGHTS; CDR2 reads YDEGEE. V trimming: 3 bases; J trimming: 0 bases; junction bases outside the gene matches: 5. The CDR3 protein is CASSSGLAGYSTDTQYF. CDR3 coding DNA: TGTGCCAGCAGCTCCGGACTAGCGGGGTATAGCACAGATACGCAGTATTTT.

The V call is TRBV7-2, the J call TRBJ2-1; 8 bases are shared with TRBD2. The CDR3 totals 18 residues. CDR1 and CDR2 (germline): SGHTA, FQGNSA. Trimming at V came to 3 bases and at J to 2 bases, leaving 12 bases not matched to a gene. The CDR3: CASSFYPPGTRTYNEQFF. DNA of the CDR3: TGTGCCAGCAGCTTCTACCCACCCGGGACTAGAACCTACAATGAGCAGTTCTTC.

This rearrangement joins TRBV19 to TRBJ2-7, with a tentative D call TRBD1 (5 bases). The germline CDR1 and CDR2 sequences are LNHDA and SQIVND (reference sequence). The CDR3 runs 14 residues. Trimming took 4 bases from V and 7 from J, leaving 17 bases between them. For the CDR3, the DNA is TGTGCCAGTAGTAGCTCCGCAGGGCCAGGGGAGCAGTACTTC. Its translation is CASSSSAGPGEQYF.

The chain has TRBV15 and TRBJ1-5, with D possibly being TRBD1 (5 bases). In germline, CDR1 is LNHNV, CDR2 YYDKDF (reference sequence). The CDR3 is 15 amino acids. V lost 1 base and J lost 7, with 14 bases in between. The CDR3 here is CATSRGTAAGQPQHF. The CDR3 DNA reads TGTGCCACCAGCAGAGGAACAGCAGCAGGGCAGCCCCAGCATTTT.

Worth noting for this clone: Distinct nucleotide sequences in the sample also encode this CDR3. The V gene is TRBV5-1, the J gene TRBJ2-7; 7 nucleotides align to TRBD1. V was clipped by 3 bases and J by 2 bases; unmatched bases: 5. The CDR3 extends over 14 amino acids. CDR1 is SGHRS, CDR2 YFSETQ, per germline. The CDR3 DNA follows: TGCGCCAGCAGCTCGTCAGGGGGAACCTACGAGCAGTACTTC. The encoded protein is CASSSSGGTYEQYF.

This chain uses TRBV28 with TRBJ2-5; D might be TRBD2 (6 bases). This CDR3 region has 17 residues. Per the germline V gene, CDR1 is MDHEN and CDR2 is SYDVKM. V dropped 5 bases and J dropped 1 base, with 20 bases sitting between them. The CDR3 DNA follows: TGTGCCAGCAGTCCCCAACGGGTTGGCGGGGTCCAAGAGACCCAGTACTTC. Translated, it gives CASSPQRVGGVQETQYF.

Of note for this clone: Distinct nucleotide sequences in the sample also encode this CDR3. This chain uses TRBV19 with TRBJ2-7, with D hard to call. Germline V CDR1 and CDR2: LNHDA, SQIVND (reference sequence). With 3 bases removed from V and 0 bases from J, the gap between germline ends came to 6 bases. CDR3 length equals 13 residues. The DNA of the CDR3 is TGTGCCAGTAGTATCAACTTCTCCTACGAGCAGTACTTC. It codes for CASSINFSYEQYF.